The 23 T cell receptor beta chains below were found in one sample sequenced in a study of CD8+CD57+ T cells in acquired aplastic anemia (dated by TCRdb to 2016 to 2018). The run used an Illumina HiSeq 2000. Genomic DNA served as template for TCR beta VDJ combination and CDR3 sequence profiling. The public reads were reanalyzed by TCRdb: fastp trimming at Q25, MiXCR alignment, in-frame beta chains only. Each entry is one CDR3 protein sequence, shown with its most common DNA and genes. This sample gives under 200,000 distinct CDR3 sequences in total; approximately 40% of them show up just once. The ten largest make up approximately 1% of the sample. The sequencing sample was made of sorted CD4+, CD8+, or CD8+CD57+ T cells (not recorded which) from PBMCs. Receptor source: a human donor in good health.

The rearrangement links TRBV30 to TRBJ1-5; D gene uncertain. The CDR3 has 13 amino acids. Trimming took 3 bases from V and 0 from J, leaving 6 bases between them. Looked up from germline, CDR1 is GTSNPN and CDR2 is SVGIG (reference sequence). The CDR3 coding sequence is TGTGCCTGGAGCCAGGATAGCAATCAGCCCCAGCATTTT. It yields the protein CAWSQDSNQPQHF.

The chain uses TRBV15 and TRBJ1-4, with TRBD1 identical over 7 bases. Germline trimming cut 1 base from V and 5 bases from J; bases unmatched to any gene: 1. This CDR3 is built from 14 residues. Germline loops: CDR1 LNHNV, CDR2 YYDKDF (reference sequence). CDR3 in amino acids: CATSRGQGNEKLFF. CDR3 sequence (DNA): TGTGCCACCAGCAGAGGACAGGGAAATGAAAAACTGTTTTTT. Supplemented by reference TRBV15 and TRBJ1-4, the full variable domain reads DAMVIQNPRYQVTQFGKPVTLSCSQTLNHNVMYWYQQKSSQAPKLLFHYYDKDFNNEADTPDNFQSRRPNTSFCFLDIRSPGLGDTAMYLCATSRGQGNEKLFFGSGTQLSVL.

This clonotype showed up many times. This chain joins TRBV6-5 and TRBJ2-3; D unresolved. CDR1 is MNHEY and CDR2 is SVGAGI in the germline V gene. V lost 4 bases, J lost 4 bases, and 3 bases lay in between. This CDR3 region has 11 residues. CDR3 protein: CASSSSDTQYF. The CDR3 bases are TGTGCCAGCAGTTCCTCAGATACGCAGTATTTT.

The chain links TRBV19 to TRBJ2-3; TRBD2 aligns across 9 bases. From germline, CDR1 is LNHDA and CDR2 SQIVND (reference sequence). The CDR3 runs to 15 residues. The ends lost 3 bases at V and 3 bases at J; junction bases unmatched: 4. The CDR3 loop reads CASSIGLAGTDTQYF. In nucleotides, the CDR3 is TGTGCCAGTAGTATTGGGCTAGCGGGGACAGATACGCAGTATTTT.

With respect to this clonotype: A read error may be the cause here, since a much bigger clone is one base away. In nucleotides, the CDR3 is TGTGCCAGCAGTTCCCAAACTAGCGGGGGATCGAGGGAGCAGTACTTC. The encoded protein is CASSSQTSGGSREQYF. The chain uses TRBV12-3 or TRBV12-4 and TRBJ2-7; 11 nucleotides match TRBD2. This CDR3 has 16 amino acids. The junction had 12 bases not matched to a gene; V was cut back by 4 bases and J by 7 bases.

The chain recombines TRBV10-3 with TRBJ1-5; D may be TRBD1 (5 bases). The V and J ends lost 3 bases and 5 bases respectively, with 8 bases between them. The CDR3 runs to 13 residues. Germline V gene lookup returns CDR1 ENHRY and CDR2 SYGVKD. The CDR3 reads CAISDGADQPQHF. The CDR3 coding sequence is TGTGCCATCAGTGACGGGGCGGATCAGCCCCAGCATTTT.

This clonotype was picked up a small number of times. This chain uses TRBV3-1 with TRBJ1-1; D is possibly TRBD1 (6 bases). The V gene lost 0 bases and the J gene lost 2 bases, with 13 bases spanning the gap. From germline, CDR1 is LGHDT and CDR2 YNNKEL (reference sequence). This CDR3 is built from 16 residues. This chain's CDR3 is CASSQEGGGLNTEAFF. In DNA, the CDR3 is TGTGCCAGCAGCCAAGAGGGCGGGGGGCTCAACACTGAAGCTTTCTTT.

In its sample, this clonotype was seen many times. This chain joins TRBV11-2 and TRBJ1-5; 7 bases match TRBD1. The CDR3 consists of 16 residues. CDR1 is SGHAT and CDR2 is FQNNGV in the germline V gene. V gave up 7 bases and J gave up 4 bases; unmatched junction bases: 13. The CDR3, as DNA: TGTGCCAGCACCCCAGGCGGGACAGCCGCAAATCAGCCCCAGCATTTT. Amino acids: CASTPGGTAANQPQHF.

The chain uses TRBV25-1 and TRBJ1-6, with D unclear. Trimming removed 6 bases from V and 3 bases from J, with 15 bases in between. This CDR3 has 16 amino acids. In germline, CDR1 is MGHDK, CDR2 SYGVNS. Here the CDR3 DNA reads TGTGCCAGCAGATTCCGGGGTACCATCTATAATTCACCCCTCCACTTT. It encodes CASRFRGTIYNSPLHF.

The chain links TRBV24-1 to TRBJ1-5; D gene ambiguous. There are 12 residues in the CDR3. Trimming stripped 4 bases from V and 4 bases from J, with 4 bases between. Per germline, CDR1 KGHDR and CDR2 SFDVKD. As DNA, the CDR3 is TGTGCCACCAGTGACCTGAATCAGCCCCAGCATTTT. Protein sequence: CATSDLNQPQHF.

The rearrangement links TRBV25-1 to TRBJ2-7; 10 bases align to TRBD1. The CDR3 length is 18 residues. V lost 6 bases and J lost 1; bases outside the gene matches: 15. Germline V gene lookup returns CDR1 MGHDK and CDR2 SYGVNS. In DNA form, the CDR3 reads TGTGCCAGCAGCACCGGGACAGGGGCGGTAGCGGGTTCCTACGAGCAGTACTTC. Translated, it gives CASSTGTGAVAGSYEQYF.

The gene calls are TRBV7-3 and TRBJ1-4; D perhaps matches TRBD1 (5 bases). The CDR3 is 20 residues long. V dropped 1 base and J dropped 6 bases, with 27 bases sitting between them. Germline values: CDR1 SGHTA, CDR2 FQGTGA. The CDR3 reads CASSLNPSGLLGDADEKLFF. CDR3 in DNA: TGTGCCAGCAGCTTAAACCCATCAGGGTTACTCGGGGATGCTGATGAAAAACTGTTTTTT.

In its sample, this clonotype was seen many times. V is TRBV7-2 and J is TRBJ1-3; D ambiguous. Germline-derived CDR1 and CDR2 are SGHTA and FQGNSA. V lost 2 bases to trimming and J lost 3 bases, with 5 bases between them. This CDR3 region has 13 residues. The CDR3 bases are TGTGCCAGCAGCTTAAATCTTGGAAACACCATATATTTT. Amino acids: CASSLNLGNTIYF.

The chain joins TRBV6-1 to TRBJ2-7; D is possibly TRBD1 (5 bases). The V end was cut by 2 bases, the J end by 7 bases, with 9 bases between. CDR1 and CDR2 (germline): MNHNS, SASEGT. The CDR3 totals 12 residues. CDR3 bases: TGTGCCAGCAGTGAATACACAGGAGAGCAGTACTTC. It encodes CASSEYTGEQYF.

The rearrangement joins TRBV29-1 to TRBJ1-6; D remains ambiguous. CDR1 SQVTM and CDR2 ANQGSEA come from the germline V gene. The V gene lost 4 bases and the J gene lost 9 bases, with 16 bases spanning the gap. The CDR3 length is 14 residues. This CDR3 is CSVADKRSGSPLHF. CDR3 nucleotides: TGCAGCGTTGCCGACAAGAGGTCGGGTTCACCCCTCCACTTT.

The CDR3 spells CASSRGDEQYF. In DNA form, the CDR3 reads TGTGCCAGTAGTAGGGGGGACGAGCAGTACTTC. This rearrangement joins TRBV19 to TRBJ2-7; weak D call: TRBD2 (6 bases). The CDR3 covers 11 residues. V lost 4 bases and J lost 5, with 6 bases in between. Germline CDR1 is LNHDA and CDR2 is SQIVND (reference sequence).

In this sample, this clonotype turned up a few times. Given a much more abundant clone one base away, this may be a read error. The J gene is TRBJ2-2, the V gene TRBV7-9; D gene unclear. The germline CDR1 and CDR2 sequences are SEHNR and FQNEAQ (reference sequence). The ends were cut back, 5 bases at V and 5 bases at J, with 3 bases in the middle. There are 11 residues in the CDR3. The DNA of the CDR3 is TGTGCCAGCAGCCAAACCGGGGAGCTGTTTTTT. Amino acids: CASSQTGELFF.

The chain joins TRBV19 to TRBJ1-5, with a weak D call TRBD1 (6 bases). The CDR3 spans 14 residues. V was cut by 4 bases and J by 7 bases, with 14 bases left in between. Germline loops: CDR1 LNHDA, CDR2 SQIVND (reference sequence). The CDR3 region is CASSSQDRIQPQHF. CDR3 nucleotide sequence: TGTGCCAGTAGTAGCCAAGACAGGATACAGCCCCAGCATTTT.

This rearrangement joins TRBV11-1 to TRBJ2-7; either TRBD1 or TRBD2 may supply D (5 bases each). The CDR3 totals 16 residues. V was pared by 1 base and J by 0 bases, with 13 bases between. CDR1 is SGHAT and CDR2 is FQDESV in the germline V gene (reference sequence). The CDR3 DNA reads TGTGCCAGCAGCTTAGTACCGGGACGGAACTCCTACGAGCAGTACTTC. It codes for CASSLVPGRNSYEQYF.

This chain joins TRBV2 and TRBJ1-4, with D uncertain. The CDR3 loop spans 15 amino acids. Trimming left V 3 bases short and J 1 base short, with 9 bases between. The germline CDR1 and CDR2 sequences are SNHLY and FYNNEI. CDR3 loop: CASSDKARTNEKLFF. The DNA for the CDR3 is TGTGCCAGCAGTGACAAGGCTAGAACTAATGAAAAACTGTTTTTT.

This clonotype has just a few counts. V is TRBV7-2 and J is TRBJ2-3; 12 bases match TRBD2. This CDR3 is 17 amino acids long. Trimming cost V 0 bases and J 4 bases; bases outside gene matches: 5. From germline, CDR1 is SGHTA and CDR2 FQGNSA. DNA for the CDR3: TGTGCCAGCAGCTTAGCGCTAGCGGGGGGGAATTCAGATACGCAGTATTTT. It encodes CASSLALAGGNSDTQYF. Full variable domain (outside the CDR3, taken from reference TRBV7-2 and TRBJ2-3): GAGVSQSPSNKVTEKGKDVELRCDPISGHTALYWYRQSLGQGLEFLIYFQGNSAPDKSGLPSDRFSAERTGGSVSTLTIQRTQQEDSAVYLCASSLALAGGNSDTQYFGPGTRLTVL.

This clonotype was counted at least ten times. This chain connects TRBV5-8 to TRBJ2-7; TRBD1 is a possible D gene (6 bases). CDR1 and CDR2 (germline): SGHTS, YDEGEE. The CDR3 is 15 residues long. V shed 0 bases and J shed 1 base, with 11 bases lying between them. This CDR3 is CASSLGLGGSYEQYF. CDR3 in DNA: TGTGCCAGCAGCTTGGGGTTAGGGGGTTCCTACGAGCAGTACTTC.

Many counts were recorded for this clonotype. This sequence joins TRBV25-1 and TRBJ2-4, with a possible D match to TRBD1 (6 bases). The CDR3 has 13 amino acids. Germline lookup yields CDR1 MGHDK and CDR2 SYGVNS. The V end lost 6 bases, the J end lost 8 bases, and 14 bases lay between the germline ends. The CDR3 DNA sequence: TGTGCCAGCAGACAGGGTTCGTTAGACATTCAGTACTTC. Its protein product is CASRQGSLDIQYF.